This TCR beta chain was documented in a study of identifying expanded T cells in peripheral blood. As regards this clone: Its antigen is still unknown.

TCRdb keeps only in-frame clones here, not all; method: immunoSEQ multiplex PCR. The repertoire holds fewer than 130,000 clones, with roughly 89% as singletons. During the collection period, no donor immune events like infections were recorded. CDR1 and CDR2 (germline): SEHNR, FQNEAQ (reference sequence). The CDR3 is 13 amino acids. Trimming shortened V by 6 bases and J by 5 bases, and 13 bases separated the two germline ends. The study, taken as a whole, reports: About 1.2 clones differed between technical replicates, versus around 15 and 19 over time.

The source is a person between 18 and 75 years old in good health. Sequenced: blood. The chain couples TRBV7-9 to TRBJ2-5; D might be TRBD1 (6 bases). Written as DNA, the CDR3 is TGTGCCAGCAGACCTGGGGGCGCGGAGACCCAGTACTTC. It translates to CASRPGGAETQYF.